The clone carrying this T cell receptor (beta chain) was detected many times. The data are from a study of spatial heterogeneity in lung cancer. About the study: The donors, 60 to 80 patients with untreated early-stage non-small cell lung cancer, provided the samples.

TCRdb processed the 5' RACE reads anew with MiXCR; each CDR3 protein has one entry. The sample has around 41,000 distinct CDR3 sequences, approximately 24% seen once. Time point of the sample: blood at routine non-recurrence follow-up after resection. Unsorted whole RNA of tumor, nontumor lung or frozen PBMC was sequenced. The sequence was collected from a female donor with early-stage non-small cell lung cancer. Sequencing was performed on PBMCs, taken at follow-up.

CDR3 bases: TGTGCCAGCAGCATGGACTTCCTCCTGGCGCAGTATTTT. Encoded protein: CASSMDFLLAQYF. The rearrangement joins TRBV7-9 to TRBJ2-3; D is possibly TRBD2 (5 bases). Germline CDR1 reads SEHNR; CDR2 reads FQNEAQ (reference sequence). CDR3 length equals 13 residues. Trimming shortened V by 5 bases and J by 10 bases, and 16 bases separated the two germline ends.